The present T cell receptor beta chain was sequenced within a study of cytomegalovirus exposure and HLA in healthy donors. PCR involved 60 Vbeta and 13 Jbeta primers. The assay was immunoSEQ multiplex PCR, and TCRdb's table has in-frame clones only and misses some. Among about 150,000 clones, roughly 70% were seen once, and the ten largest hold approximately 2%. Germline V CDR1 and CDR2: SGHRS, YFSETQ. The CDR3 runs 17 residues. V was pared by 0 bases and J by 2 bases, with 7 bases of the junction left unmatched. This receptor was obtained from a woman aged 55-69 years in good health and CMV-seropositive. This chain joins TRBV5-1 and TRBJ2-1; TRBD2 matches at 8 bases. Sequences were obtained from PBMCs. CDR3 sequence reads: CASSLEASGRTYNEQFF. DNA for the CDR3: TGCGCCAGCAGCTTGGAGGCTAGCGGGCGAACCTACAATGAGCAGTTCTTC.